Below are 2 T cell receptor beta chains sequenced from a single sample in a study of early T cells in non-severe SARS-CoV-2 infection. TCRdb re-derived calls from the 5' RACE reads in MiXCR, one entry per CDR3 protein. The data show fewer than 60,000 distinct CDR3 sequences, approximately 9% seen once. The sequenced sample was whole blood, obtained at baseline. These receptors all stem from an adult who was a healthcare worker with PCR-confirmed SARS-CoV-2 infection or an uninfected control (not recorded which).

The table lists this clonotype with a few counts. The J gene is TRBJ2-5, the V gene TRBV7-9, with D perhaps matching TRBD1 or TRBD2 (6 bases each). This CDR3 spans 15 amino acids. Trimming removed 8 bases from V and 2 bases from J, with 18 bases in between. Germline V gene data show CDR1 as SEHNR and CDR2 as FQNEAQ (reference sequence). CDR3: CASGRGGRGQETQYF. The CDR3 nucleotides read TGTGCCAGCGGGCGGGGTGGCAGGGGACAAGAGACCCAGTACTTC.

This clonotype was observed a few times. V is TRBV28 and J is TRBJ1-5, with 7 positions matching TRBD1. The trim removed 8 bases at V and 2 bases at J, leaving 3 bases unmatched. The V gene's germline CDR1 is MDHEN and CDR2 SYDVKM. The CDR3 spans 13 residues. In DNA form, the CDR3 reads TGTGCCAGCGGTGGGACAGGCAATCAGCCCCAGCATTTT. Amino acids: CASGGTGNQPQHF.